This T cell receptor beta chain is drawn from a study of shared clonotypes between healthy human individuals. Germline CDR1 and CDR2: MNHEY and SMNVEV (reference sequence). The CDR3 has 14 residues. V was clipped by 1 base and J by 5 bases, with 11 bases between them. Worth noting for this clone: Its specificity is not known.

Terminally differentiated effector memory CD45RA+ cells were left out of the naive CD8 fraction, which was CD45RO-negative and positively selected for CCR7. Nashville, Tennessee was home to all donors, each a Caucasian adult. The table came from immunoSEQ multiplex PCR; TCRdb's copy has only in-frame clones and leaves some out. Of some 580,000 clones listed, roughly 98% are singletons. General study findings and limits: Clonotype sharing across a handful of donors was observed for around 4.5% of naive CD4 clonotypes. The study found lower generation probabilities in non-shared clonotypes than in those shared by all four donors.

The material sequenced was naive CD8+ T cells sorted from blood. This sequence was found in a man in his thirties or forties in good health. This chain links TRBV27 with TRBJ2-5; a weak D match, TRBD1 (5 bases). As DNA, the CDR3 is TGTGCCAGCAGTTTATTAGGGGCCGACGAGACCCAGTACTTC. It codes for CASSLLGADETQYF.